Listed below are T cell receptor beta chains from one sample, sequenced in a study of blood T cell repertoires in COVID-19. Clones were read by immunoSEQ multiplex PCR, and TCRdb kept only the in-frame ones, dropping some. The table records 300,000 to 450,000 clones, about 85% of them present only once. The material sequenced was peripheral blood. Receptors originate from a woman aged 18-29 years with acute or convalescent COVID-19. The CDR3 runs from the conserved cysteine through the conserved F or W. D genes are given only for firm matches. Clone size is shown for a subset of rows, as once, few, many or a class of expanded clone.

v_gene	j_gene	d_gene	abundance	CDR3aa	CDR3nt
TRBV4-1	TRBJ1-5	.	.	CASSQQGNQPQHF	TGCGCCAGCAGCCAGCAGGGCAATCAGCCCCAGCATTTT
TRBV11-2	TRBJ2-3	TRBD2	.	CASSRGGTGSTDTQYF	TGTGCCAGCAGCCGGGGGGGGACGGGGAGCACAGATACGCAGTATTTT
TRBV6-2/TRBV6-3	TRBJ1-1	.	.	CASSLTGLAEAFF	TGTGCCAGCAGTTTAACAGGGCTCGCTGAAGCTTTCTTT
TRBV6-5	TRBJ2-2	.	.	CASRTGTYTGELFF	TGTGCCAGCAGGACGGGTACATACACCGGGGAGCTGTTTTTT
TRBV30	TRBJ1-1	.	.	CAWSAQGFETEAFF	TGTGCCTGGAGTGCGCAGGGGTTCGAGACTGAAGCTTTCTTT
TRBV11-2	TRBJ2-7	TRBD1	.	CASSPWTGDHEQYF	TGTGCCAGCAGCCCCTGGACAGGGGACCACGAGCAGTACTTC
TRBV2	TRBJ2-1	.	.	CASSRDYNEQFF	TGTGCCAGCAGCAGGGACTACAATGAGCAGTTCTTC
TRBV11-2	TRBJ1-5	TRBD1	.	CASSSQGAHDQPQHF	TGTGCCAGCAGCTCCCAGGGGGCTCACGATCAGCCCCAGCATTTT
TRBV12-5	TRBJ2-1	TRBD2	.	CASGAGDAYNEQFF	TGTGCTAGTGGGGCGGGAGATGCCTACAATGAGCAGTTCTTC
TRBV6-5	TRBJ2-7	TRBD2	once	CASKELAGGGYEQYF	TGTGCCAGCAAGGAATTAGCGGGAGGGGGCTACGAGCAGTACTTC
TRBV10-1	TRBJ2-3	.	.	CASSDQDTQYF	TGCGCCAGCAGTGATCAAGATACGCAGTATTTT
TRBV6-5	TRBJ1-2	.	.	CASREAGPHGYTF	TGTGCCAGCAGGGAGGCGGGCCCCCATGGCTACACCTTC
TRBV24-1	TRBJ2-2	TRBD2	.	CATSDPGTSGYTGELFF	TGTGCCACCAGTGATCCCGGGACTAGCGGGTACACCGGGGAGCTGTTTTTT
TRBV7-3	TRBJ2-6	TRBD2	.	CASSPKGSGGFSGANVLTF	TGTGCCAGCAGCCCCAAGGGGAGCGGGGGTTTCTCTGGGGCCAACGTCCTGACTTTC
TRBV19	TRBJ2-7	TRBD2	.	CASGVSAGGLYEQYF	TGTGCCAGTGGCGTCTCAGCGGGGGGTTTATACGAGCAGTACTTC
TRBV4-2	TRBJ2-7	TRBD2	.	CASSLSPGLAGSEQYF	TGTGCCAGCAGCCTTTCCCCCGGACTAGCGGGTTCTGAGCAGTACTTC
TRBV18	TRBJ2-5	TRBD2	once	CASSPRLAGGQETQYF	TGTGCCAGCTCACCGAGACTAGCGGGGGGTCAAGAGACCCAGTACTTC
TRBV9	TRBJ2-7	TRBD2	once	CASSPRLAGVYEQYF	TGTGCCAGCAGCCCCCGACTAGCGGGGGTGTACGAGCAGTACTTC
TRBV5-5	TRBJ1-4	.	.	CASSLGGSEKLFF	TGTGCCAGCAGCTTGGGGGGCAGCGAAAAACTGTTTTTT
TRBV19	TRBJ2-1	TRBD1	.	CASSTTGSSYNEQFF	TGTGCCAGTAGTACGACAGGGAGCTCCTACAATGAGCAGTTCTTC
TRBV11-2	TRBJ1-4	.	.	CASSLDRGANEKLFF	TGTGCCAGCAGCTTAGACAGGGGTGCTAATGAAAAACTGTTTTTT
TRBV25-1	TRBJ1-1	.	few	CASQPGENTEAFF	TGTGCCAGTCAACCCGGAGAGAACACTGAAGCTTTCTTT
TRBV2	TRBJ1-2	.	.	CASIGLFNYGYTF	TGTGCCAGCATCGGACTCTTTAACTATGGCTACACCTTC
TRBV2	TRBJ2-5	TRBD1	.	CASRGGQGALETQYF	TGTGCCAGCAGGGGAGGACAGGGGGCTCTAGAGACCCAGTACTTC
TRBV4-1	TRBJ2-7	TRBD2	.	CASSAGLEVYEQYF	TGCGCCAGCAGCGCGGGACTAGAGGTCTACGAGCAGTACTTC
TRBV11-3	TRBJ1-3	.	.	CASSSGDSGNTIYF	TGTGCCAGCAGCTCAGGGGACTCTGGAAACACCATATATTTT
TRBV16	TRBJ1-1	.	.	CASSQSSGQYTEAFF	TGTGCCAGCAGCCAATCTAGTGGACAGTACACTGAAGCTTTCTTT
TRBV7-9	TRBJ2-5	.	.	CASSPDYSIETQYF	TGTGCCAGCAGCCCCGACTACTCGATCGAGACCCAGTACTTC
TRBV5-6	TRBJ1-1	.	.	CASSLSGAEAFF	TGTGCCAGCAGCTTGTCCGGGGCTGAAGCTTTCTTT
TRBV7-3	TRBJ2-3	.	.	CASSLIFRDTQYF	TGTGCCAGCAGCTTAATATTCCGGGATACGCAGTATTTT
TRBV10-3	TRBJ2-2	.	.	CAIRDPGVDIQTGELFF	TGTGCCATCAGGGACCCAGGGGTGGACATCCAAACCGGGGAGCTGTTTTTT
TRBV5-1	TRBJ2-1	TRBD2	.	CATKGLAGRNEQFF	TGCGCCACCAAAGGGCTAGCGGGAAGGAATGAGCAGTTCTTC
TRBV9	TRBJ1-3	TRBD1	.	CASSDPGQGVSGNTIYF	TGTGCCAGCAGCGACCCAGGACAGGGGGTCTCTGGAAACACCATATATTTT
TRBV10-3	TRBJ1-2	.	.	CAIRSTSTGLDYGYTF	TGTGCCATCAGAAGCACAAGTACAGGTCTCGACTATGGCTACACCTTC
TRBV28	TRBJ2-4	.	.	CASRTRDNLDKNIQYF	TGTGCCAGCAGGACCCGGGACAATCTGGACAAAAACATTCAGTACTTC
TRBV11-1	TRBJ2-7	.	.	CASRGSYEQYF	TGTGCCAGCCGGGGGTCCTACGAGCAGTACTTC
TRBV9	TRBJ2-3	TRBD2	.	CASSAEGLAGLSTDTQYF	TGTGCCAGCAGCGCAGAAGGACTAGCGGGACTTAGCACAGATACGCAGTATTTT
TRBV10-1	TRBJ1-6	.	.	CASSEFWGQLNNSPLHF	TGCGCCAGCAGTGAGTTCTGGGGCCAATTAAATAATTCACCCCTCCACTTT
TRBV9	TRBJ2-1	.	.	CASSVDGSGEQFF	TGTGCCAGCAGCGTAGACGGGTCGGGTGAGCAGTTCTTC
TRBV19	TRBJ1-5	.	.	CASSIGQGGSQPQHF	TGTGCCAGTAGTATCGGGCAGGGCGGAAGTCAGCCCCAGCATTTT
TRBV12-3/TRBV12-4	TRBJ1-2	.	.	CASSFLSGYGYTF	TGTGCCAGCAGTTTTCTAAGCGGCTATGGCTACACCTTC
TRBV9	TRBJ2-4	.	.	CASSVDGGGNIQYF	TGTGCCAGCAGCGTAGATGGAGGGGGCAACATTCAGTACTTC
TRBV19	TRBJ2-4	.	.	CASSIAGVGKNIQYF	TGTGCCAGTAGTATAGCAGGGGTCGGTAAAAACATTCAGTACTTC
TRBV30	TRBJ2-1	.	.	CACHFSREQFF	TGTGCCTGCCACTTCAGCAGGGAGCAGTTCTTC
TRBV3-1/TRBV3-2	TRBJ1-1	TRBD1	.	CASSQSDRAGTEAFF	TGTGCCAGCAGCCAATCGGACAGGGCGGGTACTGAAGCTTTCTTT
TRBV6-4	TRBJ2-1	TRBD1	.	CASGPGQGYNEQFF	TGTGCCAGCGGCCCGGGACAGGGGTACAATGAGCAGTTCTTC
TRBV6-5	TRBJ2-7	TRBD1	.	CASSSRTGSYEQYF	TGTGCCAGCAGTTCCCGGACAGGGAGCTACGAGCAGTACTTC
TRBV18	TRBJ2-7	.	.	CASSPVQTSYEQYF	TGTGCCAGCTCACCTGTCCAAACTTCCTACGAGCAGTACTTC
TRBV18	TRBJ1-5	.	.	CASSPTGLTDQPQHF	TGTGCCAGCTCACCTACTGGACTCACGGATCAGCCCCAGCATTTT
TRBV12-3/TRBV12-4	TRBJ1-2	.	.	CASSLSQGYGYTF	TGTGCCAGCAGTTTAAGCCAGGGATATGGCTACACCTTC
TRBV5-1	TRBJ1-4	.	few	CASSLVGQTSEKLFF	TGCGCCAGCAGCTTGGTTGGGCAGACTAGTGAAAAACTGTTTTTT